This entry is about one T cell receptor (beta chain). As to time point: baseline, week 1 (first vaccination visit). Described treatment: pre-vaccination baseline after standard-of-care therapy. Data came from immunoSEQ multiplex PCR; TCRdb stores just in-frame clones and leaves some out. The table shows tens of thousands of clones, with just under 80% occurring only once. This entry is derived from a study of a mutant IDH1 vaccine in newly diagnosed glioma. Germline lookup yields CDR1 SGHTA and CDR2 FQGNSA. Deletions cut 5 bases from V and 1 base from J, with 8 bases between. The CDR3 length is 13 residues.

Specimen: PBMCs, collected from a glioma patient treated with radiotherapy, temozolomide or both. This sequence joins TRBV7-2 and TRBJ1-1; no reliable D call. The sequence derives from a middle-aged man with glioma. Some clones in this sample may be carry-over from other donors' samples. The chain's CDR3 is CASSKIQNTEAFF. The CDR3 DNA follows: TGTGCCAGCAGCAAGATTCAGAACACTGAAGCTTTCTTT.